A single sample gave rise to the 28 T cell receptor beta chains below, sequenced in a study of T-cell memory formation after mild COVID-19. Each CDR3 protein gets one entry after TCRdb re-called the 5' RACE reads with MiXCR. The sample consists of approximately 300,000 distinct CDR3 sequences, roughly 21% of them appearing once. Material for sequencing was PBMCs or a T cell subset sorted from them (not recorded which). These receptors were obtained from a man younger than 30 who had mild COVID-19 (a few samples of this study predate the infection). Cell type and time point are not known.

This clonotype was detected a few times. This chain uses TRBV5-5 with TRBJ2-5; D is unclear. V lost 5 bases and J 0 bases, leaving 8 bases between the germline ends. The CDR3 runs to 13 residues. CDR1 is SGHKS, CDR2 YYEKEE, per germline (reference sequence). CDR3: CASRFGYQETQYF. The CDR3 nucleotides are TGTGCCAGCAGGTTCGGTTACCAAGAGACCCAGTACTTC.

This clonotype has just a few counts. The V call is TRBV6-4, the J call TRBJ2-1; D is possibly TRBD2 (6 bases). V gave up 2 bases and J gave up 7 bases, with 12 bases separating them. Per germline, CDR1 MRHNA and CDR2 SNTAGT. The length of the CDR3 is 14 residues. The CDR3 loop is CASSDRRGGNEQFF. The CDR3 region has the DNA TGTGCCAGCAGTGACCGGAGGGGCGGGAATGAGCAGTTCTTC.

CDR3 protein: CATSDLGSGTGELFF. The CDR3 DNA reads as TGTGCCACCAGTGATTTAGGGTCGGGGACCGGGGAGCTGTTTTTT. The chain couples TRBV24-1 to TRBJ2-2; possible D gene TRBD2, 5 bases. Germline V gene sequence: CDR1 KGHDR, CDR2 SFDVKD. Trimming removed 1 base at V and 5 bases at J, with 10 bases between. This CDR3 contains 15 residues.

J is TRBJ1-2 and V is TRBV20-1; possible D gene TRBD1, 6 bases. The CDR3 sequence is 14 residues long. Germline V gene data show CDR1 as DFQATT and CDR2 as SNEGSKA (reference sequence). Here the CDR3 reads CSATLGASNYGYTF. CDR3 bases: TGCAGCGCCACCTTGGGGGCTTCTAACTATGGCTACACCTTC.

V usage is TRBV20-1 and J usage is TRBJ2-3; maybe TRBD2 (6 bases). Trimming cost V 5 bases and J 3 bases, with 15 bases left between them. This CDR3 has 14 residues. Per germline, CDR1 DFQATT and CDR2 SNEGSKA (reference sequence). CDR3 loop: CSALGGASTDTQYF. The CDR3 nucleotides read TGCAGTGCTTTAGGAGGGGCGAGTACAGATACGCAGTATTTT.

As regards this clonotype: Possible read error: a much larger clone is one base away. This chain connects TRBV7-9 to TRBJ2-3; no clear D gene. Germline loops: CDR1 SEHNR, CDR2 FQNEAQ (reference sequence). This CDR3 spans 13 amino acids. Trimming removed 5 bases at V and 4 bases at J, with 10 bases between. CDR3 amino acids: CASSPTTADTQYF. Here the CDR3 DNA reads TGTGCCAGCAGCCCCACAACTGCAGATACGCAGTATTTT.

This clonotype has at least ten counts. CDR3 region: CASSLGRVGETQYF. Written as DNA, the CDR3 is TGCGCCAGCAGCCTAGGGAGAGTCGGAGAGACCCAGTACTTC. The chain carries TRBV4-3 and TRBJ2-5; D is possibly TRBD2 (5 bases). Germline V gives CDR1 LGHNA, CDR2 YSLEER. This CDR3 comprises 14 residues. Trimming left V 4 bases short and J 4 bases short, with 13 bases between.

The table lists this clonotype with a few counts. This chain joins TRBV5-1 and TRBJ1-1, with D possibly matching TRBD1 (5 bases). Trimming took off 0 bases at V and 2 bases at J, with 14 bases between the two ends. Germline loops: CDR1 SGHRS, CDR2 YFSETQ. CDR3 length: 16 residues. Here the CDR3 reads CASSLAFQGLNTEAFF. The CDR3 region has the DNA TGCGCCAGCAGCTTGGCCTTCCAGGGCCTAAACACTGAAGCTTTCTTT.

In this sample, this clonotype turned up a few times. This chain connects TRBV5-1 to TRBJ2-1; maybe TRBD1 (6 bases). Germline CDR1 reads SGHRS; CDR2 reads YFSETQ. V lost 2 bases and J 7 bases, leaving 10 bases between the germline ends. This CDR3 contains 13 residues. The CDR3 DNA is TGCGCCAGCAGCTTCCCTCAGGGGAATGAGCAGTTCTTC. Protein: CASSFPQGNEQFF.

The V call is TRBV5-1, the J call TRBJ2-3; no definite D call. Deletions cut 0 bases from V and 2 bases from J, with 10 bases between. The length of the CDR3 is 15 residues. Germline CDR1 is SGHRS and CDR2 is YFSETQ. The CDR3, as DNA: TGCGCCAGCAGCTTGGCCAGACCCAACACAGATACGCAGTATTTT. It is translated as CASSLARPNTDTQYF.

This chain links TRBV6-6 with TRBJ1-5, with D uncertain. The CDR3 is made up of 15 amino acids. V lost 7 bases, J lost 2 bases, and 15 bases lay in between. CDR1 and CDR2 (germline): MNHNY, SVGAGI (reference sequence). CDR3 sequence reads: CASTQALVGNQPQHF. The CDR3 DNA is TGTGCCAGCACTCAGGCTTTGGTTGGCAATCAGCCCCAGCATTTT.

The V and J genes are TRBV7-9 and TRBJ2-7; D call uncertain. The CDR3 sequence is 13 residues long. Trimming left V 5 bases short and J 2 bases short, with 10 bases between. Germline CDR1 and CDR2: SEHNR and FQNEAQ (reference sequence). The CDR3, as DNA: TGTGCCAGCAGCCCAAGTAGGGCCTACGAGCAGTACGTC. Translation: CASSPSRAYEQYV.

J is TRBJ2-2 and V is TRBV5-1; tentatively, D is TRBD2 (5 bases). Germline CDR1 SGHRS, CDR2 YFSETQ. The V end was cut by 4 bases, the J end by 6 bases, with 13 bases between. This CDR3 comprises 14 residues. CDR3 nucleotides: TGCGCCAGCAGCAGTTGGGGTAGCGCCGGGGAGCTGTTTTTT. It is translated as CASSSWGSAGELFF. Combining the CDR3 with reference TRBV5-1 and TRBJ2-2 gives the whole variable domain KAGVTQTPRYLIKTRGQQVTLSCSPISGHRSVSWYQQTPGQGLQFLFEYFSETQRNKGNFPGRFSGRQFSNSRSEMNVSTLELGDSALYLCASSSWGSAGELFFGEGSRLTVL.

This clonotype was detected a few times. The CDR3 region has the DNA TGTGCCTATCAAGGGGAGCTGTCCTACAATGAGCAGTTCTTC. It specifies CAYQGELSYNEQFF. This chain joins TRBV7-9 and TRBJ2-1; perhaps D is TRBD1 or TRBD2 (5 bases each). Germline V CDR1 and CDR2: SEHNR, FQNEAQ (reference sequence). Trimming pared 11 bases from V and 1 base from J, leaving 15 bases between. The CDR3 is 14 amino acids.

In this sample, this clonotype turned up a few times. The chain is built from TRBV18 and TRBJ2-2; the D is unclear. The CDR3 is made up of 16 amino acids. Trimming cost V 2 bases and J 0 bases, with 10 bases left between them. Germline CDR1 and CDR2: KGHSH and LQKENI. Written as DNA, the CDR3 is TGTGCCAGCTCACCAGCGAGACACGCGAACACCGGGGAGCTGTTTTTT. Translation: CASSPARHANTGELFF.

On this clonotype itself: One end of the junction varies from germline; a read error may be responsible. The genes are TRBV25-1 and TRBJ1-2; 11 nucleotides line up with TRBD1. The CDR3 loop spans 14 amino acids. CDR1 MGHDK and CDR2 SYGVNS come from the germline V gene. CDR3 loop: CASSEAGQGGGLAF. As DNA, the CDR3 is TGTGCCAGCAGTGAGGCGGGACAGGGGGGGGGCTTGGCCTTC.

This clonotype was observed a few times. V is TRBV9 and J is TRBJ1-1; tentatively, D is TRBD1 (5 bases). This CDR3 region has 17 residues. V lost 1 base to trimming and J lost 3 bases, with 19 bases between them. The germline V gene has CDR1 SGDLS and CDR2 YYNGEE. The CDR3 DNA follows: TGTGCCAGCAGCGTATACCGTCCAGGGTTTCGGGACACTGAAGCTTTCTTT. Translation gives CASSVYRPGFRDTEAFF.

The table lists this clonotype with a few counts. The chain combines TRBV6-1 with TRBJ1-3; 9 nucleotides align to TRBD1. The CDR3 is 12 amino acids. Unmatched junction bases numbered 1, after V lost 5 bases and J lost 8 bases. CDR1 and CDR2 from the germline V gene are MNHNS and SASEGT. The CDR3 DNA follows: TGTGCCAGCAGTCACAGGGGGCACACCATATATTTT. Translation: CASSHRGHTIYF.

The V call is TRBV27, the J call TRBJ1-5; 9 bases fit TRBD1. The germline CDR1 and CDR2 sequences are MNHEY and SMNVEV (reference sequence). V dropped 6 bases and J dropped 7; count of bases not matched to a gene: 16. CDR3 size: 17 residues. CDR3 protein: CASRKDRGAGGEQPQHF. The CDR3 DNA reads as TGTGCCAGCAGAAAGGACAGGGGCGCGGGCGGAGAACAGCCCCAGCATTTT.

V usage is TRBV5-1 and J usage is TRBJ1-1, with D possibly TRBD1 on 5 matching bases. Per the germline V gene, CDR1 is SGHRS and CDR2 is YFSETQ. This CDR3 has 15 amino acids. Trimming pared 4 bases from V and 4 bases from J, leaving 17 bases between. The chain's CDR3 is CASSLLDWGSTEAFF. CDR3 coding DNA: TGCGCCAGCAGCCTGCTTGATTGGGGGAGCACTGAAGCTTTCTTT. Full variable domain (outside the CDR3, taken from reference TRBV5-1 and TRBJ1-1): KAGVTQTPRYLIKTRGQQVTLSCSPISGHRSVSWYQQTPGQGLQFLFEYFSETQRNKGNFPGRFSGRQFSNSRSEMNVSTLELGDSALYLCASSLLDWGSTEAFFGQGTRLTVV.

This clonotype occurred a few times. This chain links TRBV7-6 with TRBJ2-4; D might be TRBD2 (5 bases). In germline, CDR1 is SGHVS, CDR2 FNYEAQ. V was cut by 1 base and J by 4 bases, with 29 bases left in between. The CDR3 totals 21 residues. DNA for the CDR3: TGTGCCAGCAGCTTAGGCCCCCTAATGGTGGGGAGTAAAGGTCCGAAAAACATTCAGTACTTC. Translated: CASSLGPLMVGSKGPKNIQYF.

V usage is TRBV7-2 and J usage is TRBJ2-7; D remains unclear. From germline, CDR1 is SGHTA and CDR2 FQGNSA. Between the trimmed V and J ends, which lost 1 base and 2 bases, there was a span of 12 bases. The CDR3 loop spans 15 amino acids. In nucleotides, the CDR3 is TGTGCCAGCAGCTTAGTTGGCGCATCTACCTACGAGCAGTACTTC. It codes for CASSLVGASTYEQYF.

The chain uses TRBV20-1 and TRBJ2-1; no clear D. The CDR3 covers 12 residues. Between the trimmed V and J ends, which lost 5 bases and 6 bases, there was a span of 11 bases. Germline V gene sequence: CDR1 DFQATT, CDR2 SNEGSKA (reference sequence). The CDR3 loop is CSAPLLSNEQFF. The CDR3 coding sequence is TGCAGTGCTCCCCTCCTTTCCAATGAGCAGTTCTTC.

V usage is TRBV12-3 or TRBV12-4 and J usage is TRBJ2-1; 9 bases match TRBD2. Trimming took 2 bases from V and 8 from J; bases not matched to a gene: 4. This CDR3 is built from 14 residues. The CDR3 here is CASSLWRGGDEQFF. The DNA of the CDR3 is TGTGCCAGCAGTTTATGGCGGGGGGGCGATGAGCAGTTCTTC.

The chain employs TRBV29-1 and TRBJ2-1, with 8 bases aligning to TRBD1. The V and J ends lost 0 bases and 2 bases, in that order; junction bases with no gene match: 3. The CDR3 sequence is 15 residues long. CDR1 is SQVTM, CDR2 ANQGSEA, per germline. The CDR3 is CSVEERGQAYNEQFF. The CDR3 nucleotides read TGCAGCGTTGAAGAGAGGGGACAGGCCTACAATGAGCAGTTCTTC.

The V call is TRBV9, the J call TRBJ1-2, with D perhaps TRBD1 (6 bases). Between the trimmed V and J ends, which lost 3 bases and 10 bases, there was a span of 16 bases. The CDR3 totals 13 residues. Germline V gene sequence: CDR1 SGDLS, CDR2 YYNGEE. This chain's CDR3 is CASSALLQGHYTF. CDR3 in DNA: TGTGCCAGCAGCGCCTTGTTACAGGGTCACTACACCTTC.

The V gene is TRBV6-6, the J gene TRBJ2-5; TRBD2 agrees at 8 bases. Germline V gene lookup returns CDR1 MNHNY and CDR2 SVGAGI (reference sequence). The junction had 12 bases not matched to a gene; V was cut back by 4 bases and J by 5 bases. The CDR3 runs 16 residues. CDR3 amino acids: CASSLGGLGAGETQYF. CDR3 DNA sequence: TGTGCCAGCAGTTTGGGGGGACTAGGAGCGGGCGAGACCCAGTACTTC.

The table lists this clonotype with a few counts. The CDR3 spells CASSPGLASDYNEQFF. CDR3 DNA sequence: TGTGCCAGCAGCCCCGGACTAGCGTCTGACTACAATGAGCAGTTCTTC. The chain employs TRBV6-5 and TRBJ2-1; 9 nucleotides align to TRBD2. The CDR3 consists of 16 residues. CDR1 is MNHEY, CDR2 SVGAGI, per germline. Unmatched junction bases numbered 9, after V lost 6 bases and J lost 3 bases.